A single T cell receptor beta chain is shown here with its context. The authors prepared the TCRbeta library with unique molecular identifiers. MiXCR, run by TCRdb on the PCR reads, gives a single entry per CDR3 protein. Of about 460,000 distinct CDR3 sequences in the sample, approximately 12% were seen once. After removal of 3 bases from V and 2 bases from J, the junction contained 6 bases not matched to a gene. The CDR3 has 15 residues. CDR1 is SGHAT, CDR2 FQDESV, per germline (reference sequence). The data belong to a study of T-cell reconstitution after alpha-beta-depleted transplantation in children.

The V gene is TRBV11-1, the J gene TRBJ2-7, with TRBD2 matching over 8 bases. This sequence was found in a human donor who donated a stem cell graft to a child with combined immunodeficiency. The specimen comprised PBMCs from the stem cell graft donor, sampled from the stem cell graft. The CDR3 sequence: CASSFTSGGTYEQYF. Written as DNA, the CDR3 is TGTGCCAGCAGCTTCACCAGCGGGGGAACCTACGAGCAGTACTTC. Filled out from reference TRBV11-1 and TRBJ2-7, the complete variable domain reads EAEVAQSPRYKITEKSQAVAFWCDPISGHATLYWYRQILGQGPELLVQFQDESVVDDSQLPKDRFSAERLKGVDSTLKIQPAELGDSAMYLCASSFTSGGTYEQYFGPGTRLTVT.